This TCR beta chain was identified during a study of cytomegalovirus exposure and HLA in healthy donors. Broader study findings: The majority of TCR sequences were rare, yet some public TCRs appeared in many donors. A reported reduction in N-insertions relative to the 666-donor mean was seen in an Asian-associated ancestry cluster in a later analysis. Published work reported that the classifier diagnosed cytomegalovirus status with high specificity and sensitivity.

The PCR had 60 Vbeta and 13 Jbeta primers. Libraries were prepared by immunoSEQ multiplex PCR; TCRdb keeps only in-frame clonotypes and omits some of them. Among 100,000 to 150,000 clones listed, approximately 84% were seen once. V gave up 2 bases and J gave up 12 bases; unmatched junction bases: 8. The CDR3 spans 16 residues. Germline V lookup: CDR1 SGHTA, CDR2 FQGTGA. As regards this clone: Its cognate antigen is unknown.

The sequence derives from a woman between 40 and 50 years old in good health and CMV-seronegative. The specimen sequenced was PBMCs. The chain combines TRBV7-3 with TRBJ2-1, with TRBD2 matching over 15 bases. The CDR3 nucleotides are TGTGCCAGCAGCTTAGAGGGGACTAGCGGGAGGCATACGCAGTTCTTC. Its translation: CASSLEGTSGRHTQFF. The complete variable domain, with remaining parts taken from reference TRBV7-3 and TRBJ2-1, reads GAGVSQTPSNKVTEKGKYVELRCDPISGHTALYWYRQSLGQGPEFLIYFQGTGAADDSGLPNDRFFAVRPEGSVSTLKIQRTERGDSAVYLCASSLEGTSGRHTQFFGPGTRLTVL.